This record covers a single T cell receptor (beta chain). Between the trimmed V and J ends, which lost 11 bases and 2 bases, there was a span of 16 bases. The CDR3 totals 13 residues. The V gene's germline CDR1 is MNHEY and CDR2 SVGAGI. The protocol was immunoSEQ multiplex PCR, while the TCRdb copy is restricted to in-frame clones and leaves out a portion. The sample shows around 500,000 clones, about 72% of them seen only once. The sample originates from a study of shared clonotypes between healthy human individuals. Genomic DNA, for the unsorted samples, came from about 90 million PBMCs. Input material: PBMCs. This chain joins TRBV6-5 and TRBJ2-7; no reliable D call. The TCR was taken from a woman in her forties in good health. Some clones in this sample may be carry-over from other donors' samples. As DNA, the CDR3 is TGTGCCTGCGGCCCGGGCCCCACCTACGAGCAGTACTTC. It is translated as CACGPGPTYEQYF.